The 21 T cell receptor beta chains below were found in one sample sequenced in a study of CD8 T cells in Susac syndrome. The RNA, roughly 0.45 to 1 ug, was put through reverse transcription using random hexamers. Each CDR3 protein is one row after TCRdb ran MiXCR on the immunoSEQ multiplex PCR reads. The sample has about 300,000 distinct CDR3 sequences, 70% to 90% seen once. Sequences were obtained from CD8+ T cells from PBMCs. Receptors originate from a human donor with multiple sclerosis.

The chain couples TRBV28 to TRBJ2-6, with no clear D. This CDR3 is 14 amino acids long. CDR1 and CDR2 from the germline V gene are MDHEN and SYDVKM. V was cut by 7 bases and J by 1 base, with 8 bases left in between. The DNA of the CDR3 is TGTGCCAGCACTGTTATGTCTGGGGCCAACGTCCTGACTTTC. It yields the protein CASTVMSGANVLTF.

This clonotype appeared once. This chain uses TRBV7-9 with TRBJ2-7; 7 bases match TRBD2. Germline loops: CDR1 SEHNR, CDR2 FQNEAQ (reference sequence). The V segment lost 5 bases and the J segment 0 bases; nucleotides outside the gene matches: 13. The CDR3 is 17 amino acids. This CDR3 is CASSQVSAGSLSYEQYF. CDR3 sequence (DNA): TGTGCCAGCAGCCAAGTATCAGCGGGGTCCCTCTCCTACGAGCAGTACTTC.

The V gene is TRBV7-6, the J gene TRBJ2-1; a weak D match, TRBD2 (5 bases). Trimming shortened V by 1 base and J by 9 bases, and 7 bases separated the two germline ends. The CDR3 consists of 12 residues. Germline V gene sequence: CDR1 SGHVS, CDR2 FNYEAQ. The CDR3 DNA reads TGTGCCAGCAGCTTAGACGGGATTGAGCAGTTCTTC. Amino acids: CASSLDGIEQFF. Filled out from reference TRBV7-6 and TRBJ2-1, the complete variable domain reads GAGVSQSPRYKVTKRGQDVALRCDPISGHVSLYWYRQALGQGPEFLTYFNYEAQQDKSGLPNDRFSAERPEGSISTLTIQRTEQRDSAMYRCASSLDGIEQFFGPGTRLTVL.

The rearrangement links TRBV4-1 to TRBJ2-1; 9 positions match TRBD2. CDR3 length: 16 residues. With V trimmed by 0 bases and J by 5 bases, 5 bases remained unmatched. Looked up from germline, CDR1 is MGHRA and CDR2 is YSYEKL. The CDR3 loop reads CASSQEELAGHNEQFF. The CDR3 DNA follows: TGCGCCAGCAGCCAAGAGGAGCTAGCGGGACACAATGAGCAGTTCTTC.

The rearrangement links TRBV2 to TRBJ2-1; 10 bases map to TRBD1. The CDR3 extends over 19 amino acids. Germline V lookup: CDR1 SNHLY, CDR2 FYNNEI. V was clipped by 0 bases and J by 4 bases; unmatched bases: 12. CDR3 residues: CASSEAGVTGTGVYNEQFF. The DNA of the CDR3 is TGTGCCAGCAGTGAAGCAGGAGTGACCGGGACAGGGGTTTACAATGAGCAGTTCTTC.

This rearrangement joins TRBV29-1 to TRBJ1-2; 7 nucleotides agree with TRBD1. Germline V lookup: CDR1 SQVTM, CDR2 ANQGSEA. With V trimmed by 6 bases and J by 4 bases, 14 bases remained unmatched. The CDR3 totals 15 residues. CDR3 protein: CSVRRDSLWVYGYTF. CDR3 bases: TGCAGCGTGCGACGGGACAGCCTCTGGGTCTATGGCTACACCTTC.

The chain links TRBV20-1 to TRBJ2-5, with D possibly being TRBD2 (6 bases). Trimming shortened V by 5 bases and J by 4 bases, and 11 bases separated the two germline ends. In germline, CDR1 is DFQATT, CDR2 SNEGSKA (reference sequence). This CDR3 comprises 12 residues. CDR3 amino acids: CSADVGGETQYF. The CDR3 nucleotides are TGCAGTGCTGACGTCGGGGGAGAGACCCAGTACTTC.

J is TRBJ2-7 and V is TRBV4-2; the D is unclear. Germline V CDR1 and CDR2: LGHNA, YNFKEQ. The CDR3 totals 14 residues. V was shortened by 11 bases and J by 0 bases, with 17 bases between the two germline ends. The CDR3 DNA is TGTGCCTCCCGCCGCGACATCGCCTCCTACGAGCAGTACTTC. Its protein is CASRRDIASYEQYF.

CDR3 nucleotides: TGTGCCAGCAGCCAAGACAGTGGACTAGCGGGAGGAAACACCGGGGAGCTGTTTTTT. Its protein is CASSQDSGLAGGNTGELFF. The chain recombines TRBV14 with TRBJ2-2; 14 bases fit TRBD2. The germline V gene has CDR1 SGHDN and CDR2 FVKESK. V shed 0 bases and J 2 bases; nucleotides not matched to a gene: 5. There are 19 residues in the CDR3.

J is TRBJ2-7 and V is TRBV2; D ambiguous. The CDR3 contains 11 residues. Trimming took off 9 bases at V and 4 bases at J, with 10 bases between the two ends. Germline-derived CDR1 and CDR2 are SNHLY and FYNNEI. Written as DNA, the CDR3 is TGTGCCAGTGACGGAAGATACGAGCAGTACTTC. Protein: CASDGRYEQYF.

This clonotype was recorded once. The V and J genes are TRBV9 and TRBJ2-1; 12 bases line up with TRBD1. Trimming removed 4 bases from V and 0 bases from J; junction bases left unmatched: 11. Germline V CDR1 and CDR2: SGDLS, YYNGEE. The CDR3 sequence is 19 residues long. In DNA form, the CDR3 reads TGTGCCAGCAGCTCCCCCTCGGGGACAGGGGGCTTCTCCTACAATGAGCAGTTCTTC. Its protein product is CASSSPSGTGGFSYNEQFF.

This clonotype showed up just once. The chain links TRBV4-1 to TRBJ2-5; 11 nucleotides agree with TRBD1. This CDR3 contains 16 residues. Per the germline V gene, CDR1 is MGHRA and CDR2 is YSYEKL. The V gene end was trimmed by 2 bases and the J gene end by 4 bases; junction bases not matched to a gene: 6. In DNA form, the CDR3 reads TGCGCCAGCAGCCAAACTACCGGGACAGGGGGAGAGACCCAGTACTTC. Its protein is CASSQTTGTGGETQYF.

The rearrangement joins TRBV6-2 or TRBV6-3 to TRBJ2-3; 8 bases match TRBD2. The length of the CDR3 is 16 residues. V shed 2 bases and J 4 bases; nucleotides not matched to a gene: 8. Germline V gene data show CDR1 as MNHEY and CDR2 as SVGEGT. The CDR3 nucleotides are TGTGCCAGCAGTTACCAGGTAGCGGGGATGCCAGATACGCAGTATTTT. Translated, it gives CASSYQVAGMPDTQYF.

This chain uses TRBV7-9 with TRBJ2-5, with 8 positions matching TRBD1. The CDR3 is 16 residues long. J was trimmed by 1 base and V by 5 bases; bases with no gene match: 9. CDR1 and CDR2 (germline): SEHNR, FQNEAQ (reference sequence). CDR3 loop: CASSPYPTGVQETQYF. CDR3 DNA: TGTGCCAGCAGCCCCTACCCGACAGGGGTCCAAGAGACCCAGTACTTC.

V and J are TRBV6-2 or TRBV6-3 and TRBJ2-7; D call uncertain. Trimming stripped 5 bases from V and 3 bases from J, with 11 bases between. The germline CDR1 and CDR2 sequences are MNHEY and SVGEGT. The CDR3 runs 13 residues. The CDR3 protein is CASSPDTYYEQYF. The DNA for the CDR3 is TGTGCCAGCAGTCCTGACACCTACTACGAGCAGTACTTC.

V is TRBV28 and J is TRBJ2-7; perhaps TRBD2 as D (7 bases). Trimming removed 6 bases from V and 3 bases from J, with 12 bases in between. Germline V lookup: CDR1 MDHEN, CDR2 SYDVKM. The CDR3 length is 13 residues. The CDR3: CASRLGGLYEQYF. Written as DNA, the CDR3 is TGTGCCAGCAGGTTGGGGGGGCTCTACGAGCAGTACTTC. Full variable domain (remainder filled in from reference TRBV28 and TRBJ2-7): DVKVTQSSRYLVKRTGEKVFLECVQDMDHENMFWYRQDPGLGLRLIYFSYDVKMKEKGDIPEGYSVSREKKERFSLILESASTNQTSMYLCASRLGGLYEQYFGPGTRLTVT.

The gene calls are TRBV6-2 or TRBV6-3 and TRBJ2-7, with TRBD2 matching 7 bases. The CDR3 covers 16 residues. CDR1 MNHEY and CDR2 SVGEGT come from the germline V gene. The V segment lost 2 bases and the J segment 5 bases; nucleotides outside the gene matches: 12. CDR3 in amino acids: CASSYGVHRGGNEQYF. The CDR3, as DNA: TGTGCCAGCAGTTACGGTGTCCATCGCGGGGGTAACGAGCAGTACTTC.

This clonotype was seen a handful of times. The rearrangement joins TRBV21-1 to TRBJ2-5. TRBV21-1 is recorded as a pseudogene. The CDR3 is 10 residues long. CDR3 amino acids: CASSRKTQYF. DNA of the CDR3: TGTGCCAGCAGCAGGAAGACCCAGTACTTC.

The V gene is TRBV20-1, the J gene TRBJ2-2, with 11 bases matching TRBD2. The CDR3 has 16 residues. The germline V gene has CDR1 DFQATT and CDR2 SNEGSKA (reference sequence). With 0 bases clipped from V and 5 bases from J, the junction kept 5 bases outside the gene matches. The CDR3 region is CSARELAGVITGELFF. CDR3 in DNA: TGCAGTGCTAGAGAACTAGCGGGAGTAATAACCGGGGAGCTGTTTTTT.

The gene calls are TRBV29-1 and TRBJ2-1, with D possibly being TRBD1 (5 bases). Germline CDR1 SQVTM, CDR2 ANQGSEA. V was shortened by 4 bases and J by 3 bases, with 16 bases between the two germline ends. The CDR3 is 15 amino acids. CDR3 residues: CSVGESLRGYNEQFF. The CDR3 bases are TGCAGCGTTGGCGAGTCTCTTAGGGGCTACAATGAGCAGTTCTTC.

The chain combines TRBV19 with TRBJ1-5; D ambiguous. V shed 3 bases and J shed 0 bases, with 9 bases lying between them. Looked up from germline, CDR1 is LNHDA and CDR2 is SQIVND (reference sequence). This CDR3 contains 15 residues. As DNA, the CDR3 is TGTGCCAGTAGTATGGTCAGCAATAGCAATCAGCCCCAGCATTTT. Its translation: CASSMVSNSNQPQHF.